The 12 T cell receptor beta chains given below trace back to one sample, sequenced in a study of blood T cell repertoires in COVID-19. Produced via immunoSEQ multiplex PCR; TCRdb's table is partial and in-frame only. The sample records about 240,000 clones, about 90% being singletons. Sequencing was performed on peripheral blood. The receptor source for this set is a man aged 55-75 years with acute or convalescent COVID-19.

The CDR3 region has the DNA TGTGCCAGCAGTTCCCGGGACAAACGCTACGAGCAGTACTTC. Translated, it gives CASSSRDKRYEQYF. The rearrangement joins TRBV6-2 or TRBV6-3 to TRBJ2-7, with D perhaps matching TRBD1 (6 bases). Germline V CDR1 and CDR2: MNHEY, SVGEGT. Deletions cut 4 bases from V and 3 bases from J, with 13 bases between. The CDR3 length is 14 residues.

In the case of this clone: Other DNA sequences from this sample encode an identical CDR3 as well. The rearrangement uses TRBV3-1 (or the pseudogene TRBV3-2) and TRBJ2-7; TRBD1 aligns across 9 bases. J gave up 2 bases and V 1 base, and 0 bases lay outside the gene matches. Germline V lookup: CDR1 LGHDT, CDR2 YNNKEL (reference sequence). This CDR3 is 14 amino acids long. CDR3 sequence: CASSQGTGAYEQYF. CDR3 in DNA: TGTGCCAGCAGCCAAGGGACAGGGGCCTACGAGCAGTACTTC.

The CDR3 nucleotides read TGTGCCAGCAGCGTCAAGGGCCTTAGGGGTGACGAGCAGTACTTC. This codes for CASSVKGLRGDEQYF. The V gene is TRBV3-1 (or the pseudogene TRBV3-2), the J gene TRBJ2-7; possible D gene TRBD1, 5 bases. Looked up from germline, CDR1 is LGHDT and CDR2 is YNNKEL (reference sequence). Trimming took 5 bases from V and 5 from J, leaving 19 bases between them. The CDR3 spans 15 residues.

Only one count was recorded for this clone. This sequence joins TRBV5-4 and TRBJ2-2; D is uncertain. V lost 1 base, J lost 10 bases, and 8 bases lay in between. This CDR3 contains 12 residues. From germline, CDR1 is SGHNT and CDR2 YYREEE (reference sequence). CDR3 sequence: CASSLPSTELFF. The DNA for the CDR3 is TGTGCCAGCAGCTTGCCCAGTACGGAGCTGTTTTTT.

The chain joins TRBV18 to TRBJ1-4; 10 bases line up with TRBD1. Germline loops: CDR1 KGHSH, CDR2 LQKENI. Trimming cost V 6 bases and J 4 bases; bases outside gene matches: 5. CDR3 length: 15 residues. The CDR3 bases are TGTGCCAGCTCCACGGGACAGGGGCTTAATGAAAAACTGTTTTTT. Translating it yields CASSTGQGLNEKLFF.

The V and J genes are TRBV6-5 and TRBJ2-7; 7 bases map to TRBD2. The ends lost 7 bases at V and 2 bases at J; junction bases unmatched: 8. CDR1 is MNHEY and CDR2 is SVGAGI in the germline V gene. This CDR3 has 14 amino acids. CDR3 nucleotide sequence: TGTGCCAGCACCGCGGGAGTCCGGGCCTACGAGCAGTACTTC. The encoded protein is CASTAGVRAYEQYF.

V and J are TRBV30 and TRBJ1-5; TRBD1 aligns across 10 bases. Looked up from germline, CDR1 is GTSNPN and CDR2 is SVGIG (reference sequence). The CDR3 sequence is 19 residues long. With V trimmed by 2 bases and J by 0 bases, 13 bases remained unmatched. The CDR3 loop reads CAWSRGVGTGVLSNQPQHF. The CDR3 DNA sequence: TGTGCCTGGAGTCGGGGGGTCGGGACAGGGGTCCTTAGCAATCAGCCCCAGCATTTT.

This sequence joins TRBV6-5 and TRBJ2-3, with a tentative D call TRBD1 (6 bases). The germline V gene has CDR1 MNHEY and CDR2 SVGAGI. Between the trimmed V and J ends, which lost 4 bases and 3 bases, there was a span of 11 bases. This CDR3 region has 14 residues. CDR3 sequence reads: CASSSQGRTDTQYF. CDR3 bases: TGTGCCAGCAGTTCACAGGGTAGGACAGATACGCAGTATTTT.

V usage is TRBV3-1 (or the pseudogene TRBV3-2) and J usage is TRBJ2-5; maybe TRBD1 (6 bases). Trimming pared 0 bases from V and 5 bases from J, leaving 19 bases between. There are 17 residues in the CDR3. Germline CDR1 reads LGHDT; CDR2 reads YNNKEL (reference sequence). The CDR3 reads CASSQDLGQGIGETQYF. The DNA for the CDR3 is TGTGCCAGCAGCCAAGATTTGGGACAAGGCATCGGGGAGACCCAGTACTTC.

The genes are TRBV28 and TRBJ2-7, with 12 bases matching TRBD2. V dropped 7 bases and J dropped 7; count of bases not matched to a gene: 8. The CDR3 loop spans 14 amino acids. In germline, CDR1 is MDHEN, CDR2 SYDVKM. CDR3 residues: CASTLTSGRREQYF. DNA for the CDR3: TGTGCCAGCACCCTTACTAGCGGGAGGAGAGAGCAGTACTTC.

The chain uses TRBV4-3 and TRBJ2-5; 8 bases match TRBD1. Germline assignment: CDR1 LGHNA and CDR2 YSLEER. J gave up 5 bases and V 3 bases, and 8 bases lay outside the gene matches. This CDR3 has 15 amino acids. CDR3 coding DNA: TGCGCCAGCAGCCAGTGGGACAGGTTTAAGGAGACCCAGTACTTC. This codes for CASSQWDRFKETQYF.

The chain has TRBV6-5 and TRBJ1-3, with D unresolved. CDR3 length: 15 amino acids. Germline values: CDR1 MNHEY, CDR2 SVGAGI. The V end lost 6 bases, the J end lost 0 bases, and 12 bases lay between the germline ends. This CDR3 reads CASRIQKTSGNTIYF. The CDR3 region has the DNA TGTGCCAGCAGGATACAGAAGACCTCTGGAAACACCATATATTTT.